Included here is one T cell receptor (beta chain) sequence, with context. These data are taken from a study of shared T cell receptors in the human thymus. V shed 5 bases and J 1 base; nucleotides not matched to a gene: 6. CDR1 is MDHEN, CDR2 SYDVKM, per germline. The CDR3 sequence is 15 residues long. Libraries were prepared by immunoSEQ multiplex PCR; TCRdb keeps only in-frame clonotypes and omits some of them. Found here are more than 300,000 clones, 95% of them singletons; the top ten hold approximately 0.02%. The receptor was isolated from a human donor. Sequencing was carried out using thymocytes. The chain employs TRBV28 and TRBJ2-5; 8 nucleotides align to TRBD2. Here the CDR3 reads CASSPRGGTQETQYF. CDR3 DNA: TGTGCCAGCAGTCCTCGGGGGGGGACCCAAGAGACCCAGTACTTC.